The 22 T cell receptor beta chains listed next were all sequenced from one sample in a study of T cells in Graves' hyperthyroidism and ophthalmopathy. Amplification targeted TCR beta CDR3 regions from RNA transcripts. The study used the HTBI primer set for a first-round RT-PCR of the TCR CDR3. TCRdb redid the calling of the multiplex PCR reads with MiXCR, one entry per CDR3 protein. Here the sample spans more than 550,000 distinct CDR3 sequences, about 17% being singletons. Sequencing was carried out using blood. All receptors come from a woman in her 50s with Graves' hyperthyroidism that later progressed to Graves' ophthalmopathy.

This clonotype has at least ten counts. The gene calls are TRBV6-1 and TRBJ1-1; 7 bases map to TRBD1. J lost 4 bases, V lost 4 bases, and 9 bases had no gene match. CDR1 and CDR2 from the germline V gene are MNHNS and SASEGT. The CDR3 consists of 15 residues. CDR3 DNA sequence: TGTGCCAGCAGTGCTGAGACAGGGCTGGCCACTGAAGCTTTCTTT. This gives the protein CASSAETGLATEAFF.

The genes are TRBV4-2 and TRBJ1-3; D is undetermined. Trimming stripped 5 bases from V and 0 bases from J, with 11 bases between. The CDR3 consists of 15 residues. Germline-derived CDR1 and CDR2 are LGHNA and YNFKEQ. CDR3 sequence: CASSSSPVSGNTIYF. For the CDR3, the DNA is TGTGCCAGCAGCTCAAGCCCGGTCTCTGGAAACACCATATATTTT.

This clonotype appeared a few times. This chain uses TRBV7-9 with TRBJ1-2, with D tentatively TRBD1 (5 bases). The germline V gene encodes CDR1 SEHNR and CDR2 FQNEAQ (reference sequence). Trimming took off 1 base at V and 4 bases at J, with 10 bases between the two ends. The CDR3 loop spans 14 amino acids. The CDR3 sequence: CASSLGEGLYGYTF. The DNA of the CDR3 is TGTGCCAGCAGCTTAGGGGAGGGGCTCTATGGCTACACCTTC. The entire variable domain, with the rest obtained from reference TRBV7-9 and TRBJ1-2, is as follows: DTGVSQNPRHKITKRGQNVTFRCDPISEHNRLYWYRQTLGQGPEFLTYFQNEAQLEKSRLLSDRFSAERPKGSFSTLEIQRTEQGDSAMYLCASSLGEGLYGYTFGSGTRLTVV.

This clonotype was detected a few times. V is TRBV27 and J is TRBJ1-5; 9 bases agree with TRBD1. Germline V gene lookup returns CDR1 MNHEY and CDR2 SMNVEV (reference sequence). The CDR3 loop spans 17 amino acids. The ends lost 3 bases at V and 2 bases at J; junction bases unmatched: 8. The CDR3 loop reads CASSLGTGFGGNQPQHF. In DNA form, the CDR3 reads TGTGCCAGCAGTTTGGGGACAGGGTTTGGAGGCAATCAGCCCCAGCATTTT.

This clonotype was detected ten times or more. This CDR3 is CASSLGIRYQETQYF. The CDR3 coding sequence is TGTGCCAGCAGCTTGGGGATCCGATACCAAGAGACCCAGTACTTC. This rearrangement joins TRBV5-6 to TRBJ2-5; D gene ambiguous. Trimming took 0 bases from V and 0 from J, leaving 9 bases between them. The germline V gene has CDR1 SGHDT and CDR2 YYEEEE. CDR3 size: 15 residues.

This clonotype was observed at least ten times. The chain combines TRBV7-8 with TRBJ2-5; D remains ambiguous. V gave up 5 bases and J gave up 5 bases, with 15 bases separating them. From germline, CDR1 is SGHVS and CDR2 FQNEAQ. The CDR3 sequence is 14 residues long. CDR3 nucleotide sequence: TGTGCCAGCAGCCCCGACCGTTTGGTGGAGACCCAGTACTTC. This sequence encodes CASSPDRLVETQYF.

There are many counts of this clonotype. The chain is built from TRBV11-3 and TRBJ2-1; 8 bases match TRBD1. CDR1 and CDR2 (germline): SGHNT, YENEEA. Trimming took 5 bases from V and 9 from J; bases not matched to a gene: 12. The CDR3 length is 15 residues. The CDR3 loop is CASSRDAGGYAEQFF. In nucleotides, the CDR3 is TGTGCCAGCAGCCGGGACGCAGGGGGCTATGCTGAGCAGTTCTTC.

This clonotype was counted only a few times. The rearrangement uses TRBV18 and TRBJ1-5, with D perhaps matching TRBD1 (6 bases). Germline assignment: CDR1 KGHSH and CDR2 LQKENI. Trimming removed 0 bases at V and 7 bases at J, with 10 bases between. The length of the CDR3 is 14 residues. Here the CDR3 reads CASSPPGGGQPQHF. The CDR3 region has the DNA TGTGCCAGCTCACCACCGGGGGGCGGGCAGCCCCAGCATTTT.

DNA for the CDR3: TGCAGCGTCGAACTAGAGGGGGGAGGCCCTGAAGCTTTCTTT. Protein product: CSVELEGGGPEAFF. The genes are TRBV29-1 and TRBJ1-1, with a weak D call TRBD1 (6 bases). The V end was cut by 6 bases, the J end by 6 bases, with 20 bases between. The CDR3 totals 14 residues. Germline CDR1 and CDR2: SQVTM and ANQGSEA.

This clonotype was observed at least ten times. The chain couples TRBV5-6 to TRBJ2-5; D unresolved. The ends were cut back, 0 bases at V and 5 bases at J, with 11 bases in the middle. CDR1 is SGHDT, CDR2 YYEEEE, per germline. The length of the CDR3 is 14 residues. This CDR3 reads CASSLVSVGETQYF. CDR3 nucleotides: TGTGCCAGCAGCTTGGTGTCGGTGGGGGAGACCCAGTACTTC.

This CDR3 is CASSYRHTRQSNQPQHF. CDR3 coding DNA: TGTGCCAGCAGTTATCGGCACACGAGACAAAGCAATCAGCCCCAGCATTTT. The chain uses TRBV6-2 or TRBV6-3 and TRBJ1-5; D not resolved. This CDR3 contains 17 residues. Trimming shortened V by 3 bases and J by 1 base, and 16 bases separated the two germline ends. Germline V gene lookup returns CDR1 MNHEY and CDR2 SVGEGT.

CDR3 sequence: CASSFVGRDEQFF. The CDR3 coding sequence is TGTGCCAGCAGCTTTGTAGGTAGAGATGAGCAGTTCTTC. V and J are TRBV5-6 and TRBJ2-1; D not resolved. The CDR3 length is 13 residues. Germline CDR1 is SGHDT and CDR2 is YYEEEE. V was shortened by 2 bases and J by 8 bases, with 11 bases between the two germline ends.

This clonotype was seen at least ten times. The chain has TRBV11-2 and TRBJ2-2; no definite D call. V lost 0 bases and J lost 5, with 10 bases in between. This CDR3 is 15 amino acids long. CDR1 and CDR2 from the germline V gene are SGHAT and FQNNGV. In DNA, the CDR3 is TGTGCCAGCAGCTTAGACCTGGGTCCAACCGGGGAGCTGTTTTTT. Translation gives CASSLDLGPTGELFF.

V and J are TRBV7-2 and TRBJ1-3; D remains ambiguous. Trimming shortened V by 2 bases and J by 0 bases, and 11 bases separated the two germline ends. The length of the CDR3 is 16 residues. CDR1 is SGHTA, CDR2 FQGNSA, per germline. The CDR3 nucleotides are TGTGCCAGCAGCTTATGGTCGGGCCGCTCTGGAAACACCATATATTTT. The encoded protein is CASSLWSGRSGNTIYF.

Worth noting for this clonotype: Being one base from a much bigger clone, this may be a read error. This sequence joins TRBV29-1 and TRBJ1-1, with D unresolved. The CDR3 covers 12 residues. CDR1 is SQVTM, CDR2 ANQGSEA, per germline. Trimming pared 1 base from V and 3 bases from J, leaving 6 bases between. The CDR3 region is CSVEVEDTEAFF. The CDR3 DNA reads TGCAGCGTTGAAGTGGAGGACACTGAAGCTTTCTTT.

A few counts support this clonotype. The chain joins TRBV2 to TRBJ2-3, with D possibly called TRBD1 or TRBD2 (5 bases each). CDR1 and CDR2 from the germline V gene are SNHLY and FYNNEI. V lost 6 bases and J 6 bases, leaving 16 bases between the germline ends. The CDR3 sequence is 14 residues long. The DNA of the CDR3 is TGTGCCAGCAGCTCGATGGCAGAGGGGGATACGCAGTATTTT. Its translation is CASSSMAEGDTQYF.

This clonotype was seen repeatedly, ten times or more. V gene TRBV7-9 combines with J gene TRBJ2-7; perhaps D is TRBD1 or TRBD2 (6 bases each). There are 14 residues in the CDR3. Trimming took off 5 bases at V and 6 bases at J, with 17 bases between the two ends. The germline CDR1 and CDR2 sequences are SEHNR and FQNEAQ (reference sequence). Written as DNA, the CDR3 is TGTGCCAGCAGCGGGTCACAGGGAGGTGGCGAGCAGTACTTC. As protein: CASSGSQGGGEQYF. Complete variable domain (other parts from reference TRBV7-9 and TRBJ2-7): DTGVSQNPRHKITKRGQNVTFRCDPISEHNRLYWYRQTLGQGPEFLTYFQNEAQLEKSRLLSDRFSAERPKGSFSTLEIQRTEQGDSAMYLCASSGSQGGGEQYFGPGTRLTVT.

This clonotype was picked up many times. V gene TRBV11-2 combines with J gene TRBJ2-1; 9 bases are shared with TRBD2. The junction had 6 bases not matched to a gene; V was cut back by 4 bases and J by 5 bases. The germline CDR1 and CDR2 sequences are SGHAT and FQNNGV. CDR3 length: 15 amino acids. The CDR3 here is CASSSPAGGHNEQFF. In DNA form, the CDR3 reads TGTGCCAGCAGCTCCCCTGCGGGGGGGCACAATGAGCAGTTCTTC.

The table lists this clonotype with many counts. V gene TRBV12-3 or TRBV12-4 combines with J gene TRBJ1-5; D call uncertain. The ends were cut back, 5 bases at V and 4 bases at J, with 12 bases in the middle. This CDR3 has 14 amino acids. CDR3 nucleotide sequence: TGTGCCAGCAGTCCAAGGACCCTAAATCAGCCCCAGCATTTT. Amino acids: CASSPRTLNQPQHF.

The V call is TRBV4-1, the J call TRBJ1-4; 7 bases are a match to TRBD1. From germline, CDR1 is MGHRA and CDR2 YSYEKL. V gave up 1 base and J gave up 2 bases; unmatched junction bases: 1. This CDR3 is 15 amino acids long. The CDR3 DNA sequence: TGCGCCAGCAGCCAAGGAGGGGGCACTAATGAAAAACTGTTTTTT. Its protein product is CASSQGGGTNEKLFF.

The table lists this clonotype with many counts. The chain joins TRBV3-1 to TRBJ2-5; 8 bases line up with TRBD2. V dropped 0 bases and J dropped 7; count of bases not matched to a gene: 1. There are 13 residues in the CDR3. Germline CDR1 reads LGHDT; CDR2 reads YNNKEL (reference sequence). The CDR3 reads CASSQESGGTQYF. In nucleotides, the CDR3 is TGTGCCAGCAGCCAAGAAAGCGGGGGGACCCAGTACTTC.

This clonotype was seen more than once but under ten times. This rearrangement joins TRBV20-1 to TRBJ1-1, with a weak D call TRBD1 (5 bases). Trimming cost V 6 bases and J 2 bases, with 19 bases left between them. Looked up from germline, CDR1 is DFQATT and CDR2 is SNEGSKA (reference sequence). There are 15 residues in the CDR3. The CDR3 region has the DNA TGCAGTGCCAAGACGGTGGGGCAGACAAACACTGAAGCTTTCTTT. Translation gives CSAKTVGQTNTEAFF.